A single sample gave rise to the 10 T cell receptor beta chains below, sequenced in a study of T cell changes during pregnancy in multiple sclerosis. Libraries were prepared by immunoSEQ multiplex PCR; TCRdb keeps only in-frame clonotypes and omits some of them. Found here are about 100,000 clones, about 92% of them singletons; the top ten hold roughly 2%. Sample: peripheral blood, taken after pregnancy. The receptors were sampled from a female donor with multiple sclerosis, enrolled in a pregnancy study.

The chain is built from TRBV7-9 and TRBJ2-5; D remains unclear. V was trimmed by 1 base and J by 4 bases, leaving 7 bases between them. Germline-derived CDR1 and CDR2 are SEHNR and FQNEAQ (reference sequence). CDR3 length: 13 residues. The CDR3 is CASSLGVRETQYF. The CDR3 DNA sequence: TGTGCCAGCAGCTTAGGTGTTAGAGAGACCCAGTACTTC. Full variable domain (missing parts from reference TRBV7-9 and TRBJ2-5): DTGVSQNPRHKITKRGQNVTFRCDPISEHNRLYWYRQTLGQGPEFLTYFQNEAQLEKSRLLSDRFSAERPKGSFSTLEIQRTEQGDSAMYLCASSLGVRETQYFGPGTRLLVL.

The V gene is TRBV19, the J gene TRBJ1-1, with a possible D match to TRBD1 (6 bases). The germline gives CDR1 LNHDA, CDR2 SQIVND (reference sequence). V was cut by 5 bases and J by 4 bases, with 17 bases left in between. This CDR3 is built from 15 residues. The CDR3 nucleotides are TGTGCCAGTAGTTCAAACAGGGCGCTTGCCACTGAAGCTTTCTTT. Protein product: CASSSNRALATEAFF.

V usage is TRBV9 and J usage is TRBJ2-1; 10 positions match TRBD1. CDR1 SGDLS and CDR2 YYNGEE come from the germline V gene. V lost 4 bases, J lost 7 bases, and 5 bases stayed unmatched. There are 14 residues in the CDR3. CDR3 DNA sequence: TGTGCCAGCAGCCCGACAGGGGGCGCGAATGAGCAGTTCTTC. As protein: CASSPTGGANEQFF.

The chain is built from TRBV30 and TRBJ1-6; 10 bases agree with TRBD1. V shed 4 bases, J shed 8 bases, and the junction held 8 bases outside the gene matches. The CDR3 loop spans 15 amino acids. CDR1 and CDR2 (germline): GTSNPN, SVGIG (reference sequence). The CDR3 here is CAWTRPDRGHSPLHF. The CDR3, as DNA: TGTGCCTGGACGCGACCCGACAGGGGGCATTCACCCCTCCACTTT.

This chain joins TRBV9 and TRBJ1-2, with D possibly being TRBD1 (6 bases). CDR1 is SGDLS and CDR2 is YYNGEE in the germline V gene. This CDR3 contains 19 residues. Trimming stripped 3 bases from V and 5 bases from J, with 29 bases between. Written as DNA, the CDR3 is TGTGCCAGCAGCGAAAATCAGGGGCTCCTGTTGCAAGAGGGGTATGGCTACACCTTC. Translating it yields CASSENQGLLLQEGYGYTF.

The J gene is TRBJ1-1, the V gene TRBV9; D not certain. This CDR3 has 15 residues. The germline V gene has CDR1 SGDLS and CDR2 YYNGEE. Between the trimmed V and J ends, which lost 0 bases and 1 base, there was a span of 10 bases. The DNA of the CDR3 is TGTGCCAGCAGCGTAGGACACCTCCCGAACACTGAAGCTTTCTTT. Translated: CASSVGHLPNTEAFF.

The chain links TRBV5-1 to TRBJ2-7, with 7 bases fitting TRBD2. The V and J ends lost 4 bases and 1 base, in that order; junction bases with no gene match: 8. The CDR3 length is 15 residues. CDR1 is SGHRS, CDR2 YFSETQ, per germline. The CDR3 DNA sequence: TGCGCCAGCAGCGAAGGACTAGGGATTTCCTACGAGCAGTACTTC. Encoded protein: CASSEGLGISYEQYF.

As to this clone: This specimen includes other DNA sequences encoding the same CDR3. The V call is TRBV27, the J call TRBJ2-7, with D possibly being TRBD2 (6 bases). The CDR3 has 13 residues. V lost 3 bases and J lost 5, with 11 bases in between. Germline CDR1 and CDR2: MNHEY and SMNVEV (reference sequence). CDR3 nucleotide sequence: TGTGCCAGCAGTTTTGGCGGGACCCACGAGCAGTACTTC. Its protein is CASSFGGTHEQYF.

The chain is built from TRBV28 and TRBJ2-6; no reliable D call. CDR3 length: 15 amino acids. V was pared by 8 bases and J by 2 bases, with 13 bases between. Per germline, CDR1 MDHEN and CDR2 SYDVKM. The CDR3 sequence: CASGESIPGANVLTF. In DNA, the CDR3 is TGTGCCAGCGGAGAATCGATCCCTGGGGCCAACGTCCTGACTTTC.

This clone was observed a single time. The chain carries TRBV19 and TRBJ1-2; perhaps TRBD1 as D (5 bases). Germline lookup yields CDR1 LNHDA and CDR2 SQIVND (reference sequence). This CDR3 spans 13 amino acids. The V end lost 10 bases, the J end lost 0 bases, and 12 bases lay between the germline ends. CDR3 residues: CATAAQANYGYTF. CDR3 sequence (DNA): TGTGCCACTGCGGCACAGGCTAACTATGGCTACACCTTC. Together with reference TRBV19 and TRBJ1-2, the CDR3 gives the full variable domain: DGGITQSPKYLFRKEGQNVTLSCEQNLNHDAMYWYRQDPGQGLRLIYYSQIVNDFQKGDIAEGYSVSREKKESFPLTVTSAQKNPTAFYLCATAAQANYGYTFGSGTRLTVV.